A selection of T cell receptor beta chains follows, all from one sample in a study of shared clonotypes between healthy human individuals. Method: immunoSEQ multiplex PCR; TCRdb's copy keeps in-frame clones and lacks some. The sample records about 1.5 million clones, roughly 98% being singletons. Sequencing was performed on naive CD4+ T cells sorted from blood. The receptors were sampled from a man aged 25-40 years in good health. The CDR3 runs from the conserved cysteine through the conserved F or W. D genes are given only for firm matches. The size entry is marked missing in some rows and otherwise reads once, few, many or a size class.

J: TRBJ2-3; V: TRBV5-4; D: -; size: once; CDR3: CASSLRDRSTDTQYF; DNA: TGTGCCAGCAGCTTGCGGGACCGAAGCACAGATACGCAGTATTTT
J: TRBJ2-7; V: TRBV27; D: TRBD1; size: -; CDR3: CASSPFFTEWDSSYEQYF; DNA: TGTGCCAGCAGTCCTTTCTTTACGGAGTGGGACAGCTCCTACGAGCAGTACTTC
J: TRBJ1-2; V: TRBV5-4; D: TRBD1; size: -; CDR3: CASSLVVPQGAGGYTF; DNA: TGTGCCAGCAGCTTGGTAGTCCCCCAGGGGGCGGGGGGCTACACCTTC
J: TRBJ1-2; V: TRBV6-1; D: -; size: -; CDR3: CATSTNYGYTF; DNA: TGTGCCACCTCCACAAACTATGGCTACACCTTC
J: TRBJ1-1; V: TRBV29-1; D: -; size: -; CDR3: CSVATSYTEAFF; DNA: TGCAGCGTTGCCACCTCGTATACTGAAGCTTTCTTT
J: TRBJ2-7; V: TRBV28; D: TRBD2; size: -; CDR3: CASTSGTYEQYF; DNA: TGTGCCAGCACTAGCGGGACCTACGAGCAGTACTTC
J: TRBJ2-5; V: TRBV7-2; D: TRBD1; size: once; CDR3: CASTITPLQGAWETQYF; DNA: TGTGCCAGCACCATAACTCCCTTACAGGGGGCGTGGGAGACCCAGTACTTC
J: TRBJ2-7; V: TRBV19; D: TRBD2; size: -; CDR3: CASSALAGGSSYEQYF; DNA: TGTGCCAGTAGCGCCCTAGCGGGAGGAAGCTCCTACGAGCAGTACTTC
J: TRBJ2-5; V: TRBV19; D: TRBD1; size: -; CDR3: CASSTQQGVRETQYF; DNA: TGTGCCAGTAGTACACAACAGGGGGTACGGGAGACCCAGTACTTC
J: TRBJ2-1; V: TRBV2; D: -; size: -; CDR3: CASSDANEQFF; DNA: TGTGCCAGCAGTGATGCCAATGAGCAGTTCTTC
J: TRBJ2-7; V: TRBV28; D: TRBD1; size: -; CDR3: CASSLTNGQGMVEQYF; DNA: TGTGCCAGCAGTTTGACGAACGGACAGGGGATGGTCGAGCAGTACTTC
J: TRBJ1-5; V: TRBV27; D: -; size: -; CDR3: CASSPRLTQGNQPQHF; DNA: TGTGCCAGCAGTCCACGCCTCACTCAGGGCAATCAGCCCCAGCATTTT
J: TRBJ2-7; V: TRBV13; D: -; size: -; CDR3: CASSLQQAYEQYF; DNA: TGTGCCAGCAGCTTACAACAGGCCTACGAGCAGTACTTC
J: TRBJ2-7; V: TRBV20-1; D: -; size: -; CDR3: CSARLAYEQYF; DNA: TGCAGTGCTAGACTAGCCTACGAGCAGTACTTC
J: TRBJ1-1; V: TRBV2; D: -; size: once; CDR3: CASSAGLANTEAFF; DNA: TGTGCCAGCAGTGCCGGGCTCGCCAACACTGAAGCTTTCTTT
J: TRBJ2-3; V: TRBV7-6; D: TRBD2; size: -; CDR3: CASSLAAVAGVDTQYF; DNA: TGTGCCAGCAGCTTAGCGGCGGTAGCGGGAGTGGATACGCAGTATTTT
J: TRBJ2-7; V: TRBV11-2; D: -; size: -; CDR3: CASSSDRWQYF; DNA: TGTGCCAGCAGCTCCGACCGTTGGCAGTACTTC
J: TRBJ2-2; V: TRBV5-1; D: TRBD1; size: -; CDR3: CASSGQGHTGELFF; DNA: TGCGCCAGCAGCGGACAGGGGCACACCGGGGAGCTGTTTTTT
J: TRBJ2-5; V: TRBV29-1; D: -; size: -; CDR3: CSAAQGQETQYF; DNA: TGCAGCGCCGCTCAGGGTCAAGAGACCCAGTACTTC
J: TRBJ2-1; V: TRBV25-1; D: -; size: -; CDR3: CASSELGNSYNEQFF; DNA: TGTGCCAGCAGTGAGTTGGGGAACTCCTACAATGAGCAGTTCTTC
J: TRBJ2-5; V: TRBV15; D: TRBD2; size: -; CDR3: CATSRIAGGETQYF; DNA: TGTGCCACCAGCAGGATAGCGGGAGGAGAGACCCAGTACTTC
J: TRBJ2-2; V: TRBV2; D: -; size: once; CDR3: CASSAARITGELFF; DNA: TGTGCCAGCAGTGCTGCTCGAATCACCGGGGAGCTGTTTTTT
J: TRBJ2-7; V: TRBV7-9; D: TRBD1; size: -; CDR3: CASTQGAYEQYF; DNA: TGTGCCAGCACACAGGGGGCTTACGAGCAGTACTTC
J: TRBJ2-5; V: TRBV9; D: -; size: -; CDR3: CASSVASQRHRETQYF; DNA: TGTGCCAGCAGCGTAGCTTCCCAGCGACACCGAGAGACCCAGTACTTC
J: TRBJ1-2; V: TRBV29-1; D: TRBD1; size: -; CDR3: CSVDGTGQTYGYTF; DNA: TGCAGCGTTGACGGGACAGGGCAAACCTATGGCTACACCTTC
J: TRBJ1-2; V: TRBV28; D: -; size: -; CDR3: CASSGLGNYGYTF; DNA: TGTGCCAGCAGTGGACTAGGAAACTATGGCTACACCTTC
J: TRBJ2-5; V: TRBV7-7; D: TRBD2; size: -; CDR3: CASSLTSGLQETQYF; DNA: TGTGCTAGCAGCTTGACTAGCGGGTTACAAGAGACCCAGTACTTC
J: TRBJ1-1; V: TRBV5-6; D: -; size: -; CDR3: CASSSGTNTEAFF; DNA: TGTGCCAGCAGCTCTGGTACGAACACTGAAGCTTTCTTT
J: TRBJ2-4; V: TRBV21-1; D: -; size: -; CDR3: CASSKTKNIQYF; DNA: TGTGCCAGCAGCAAAACCAAAAACATTCAGTACTTC
J: TRBJ2-7; V: TRBV7-2; D: -; size: -; CDR3: CASSLVANRDPYEQYF; DNA: TGTGCCAGCAGCTTAGTGGCGAACAGGGACCCCTACGAGCAGTACTTC
J: TRBJ1-3; V: TRBV18; D: -; size: -; CDR3: CASSHNRDTIYF; DNA: TGTGCCAGCTCTCACAACAGGGACACCATATATTTT
J: TRBJ2-1; V: TRBV27; D: -; size: -; CDR3: CASRPRGAISFNEQFF; DNA: TGTGCCAGCAGACCAAGGGGGGCTATCTCGTTCAATGAGCAGTTCTTC
J: TRBJ2-7; V: TRBV28; D: -; size: -; CDR3: CASKTGRPYEQYF; DNA: TGTGCCAGCAAAACGGGACGTCCCTACGAGCAGTACTTC
J: TRBJ2-2; V: TRBV4-3; D: -; size: -; CDR3: CASSQVRETGELFF; DNA: TGCGCCAGCAGCCAAGTCAGGGAAACCGGGGAGCTGTTTTTT
J: TRBJ1-5; V: TRBV7-2; D: -; size: -; CDR3: CASSLEFGARNQPQHF; DNA: TGTGCCAGCAGCTTAGAATTCGGGGCGCGCAATCAGCCCCAGCATTTT
J: TRBJ1-1; V: TRBV14; D: -; size: once; CDR3: CASSYYQGTMNTEAFF; DNA: TGTGCCAGCAGTTATTATCAGGGGACTATGAACACTGAAGCTTTCTTT
J: TRBJ1-1; V: TRBV7-9; D: TRBD1; size: -; CDR3: CASSKQGSNTEAFF; DNA: TGTGCCAGCAGCAAACAGGGGTCGAACACTGAAGCTTTCTTT
J: TRBJ2-1; V: TRBV18; D: -; size: -; CDR3: CASSPEPSSYNEQFF; DNA: TGTGCCAGCTCACCAGAGCCGTCCTCCTACAATGAGCAGTTCTTC
J: TRBJ2-3; V: TRBV11-3; D: -; size: -; CDR3: CASSLVLADTQYF; DNA: TGTGCCAGCAGCTTAGTTCTAGCAGATACGCAGTATTTT
J: TRBJ2-1; V: TRBV29-1; D: TRBD2; size: -; CDR3: CSVATLAGGDEQFF; DNA: TGCAGCGTTGCCACACTAGCGGGAGGCGATGAGCAGTTCTTC
J: TRBJ2-7; V: TRBV7-9; D: -; size: -; CDR3: CASSTPSGGNYEQYF; DNA: TGTGCCAGCAGCACCCCGAGTGGGGGCAACTACGAGCAGTACTTC
J: TRBJ2-5; V: TRBV27; D: -; size: -; CDR3: CASSFLPPLSQTQYF; DNA: TGTGCCAGCAGTTTTCTGCCTCCCTTATCCCAGACCCAGTACTTC
J: TRBJ2-3; V: TRBV27; D: -; size: -; CDR3: CASSDTRRGSTDTQYF; DNA: TGTGCCAGCAGCGATACCAGGCGGGGTAGCACAGATACGCAGTATTTT
J: TRBJ2-1; V: TRBV9; D: -; size: -; CDR3: CASSVDRGGRNEQFF; DNA: TGTGCCAGCAGCGTAGATAGGGGAGGTAGGAATGAGCAGTTCTTC
J: TRBJ2-1; V: TRBV4-1; D: -; size: -; CDR3: CASSQDMDEQFF; DNA: TGCGCCAGCAGCCAAGATATGGATGAGCAGTTCTTC
J: TRBJ1-1; V: TRBV10-2; D: -; size: -; CDR3: CASSDSITLGTEAFF; DNA: TGCGCCAGCAGTGATTCCATAACTTTGGGCACTGAAGCTTTCTTT
J: TRBJ2-1; V: TRBV5-5; D: -; size: -; CDR3: CASSLYNEQFF; DNA: TGTGCCAGCAGCCTCTACAATGAGCAGTTCTTC
J: TRBJ2-4; V: TRBV28; D: -; size: -; CDR3: CASSLGAGAPSYF; DNA: TGTGCCAGCAGTTTGGGGGCGGGGGCCCCCAGTTACTTC
J: TRBJ2-7; V: TRBV19; D: -; size: -; CDR3: CASSIGRDSYEQYF; DNA: TGTGCCAGTAGTATTGGGCGGGACTCCTACGAGCAGTACTTC
J: TRBJ2-7; V: TRBV18; D: TRBD2; size: -; CDR3: CASSPRGPTSGRSYEQYF; DNA: TGTGCCAGCTCACCACGAGGACCCACTAGCGGGAGAAGCTACGAGCAGTACTTC
J: TRBJ2-1; V: TRBV11-2; D: -; size: once; CDR3: CASSLRAYIEQFF; DNA: TGTGCCAGCAGCTTAAGAGCCTATATTGAGCAGTTCTTC
J: TRBJ2-5; V: TRBV5-1; D: -; size: -; CDR3: CASSLGLGGLETQYF; DNA: TGCGCCAGCAGCTTGGGACTCGGGGGTCTAGAGACCCAGTACTTC
J: TRBJ2-5; V: TRBV19; D: TRBD2; size: -; CDR3: CASSNGPGGETQYF; DNA: TGTGCCAGTAGTAACGGACCGGGGGGGGAGACCCAGTACTTC
J: TRBJ1-5; V: TRBV28; D: TRBD1; size: -; CDR3: CASSPGTGKAQPQHF; DNA: TGTGCCAGCAGTCCCGGGACAGGGAAGGCTCAGCCCCAGCATTTT
J: TRBJ2-5; V: TRBV7-2; D: -; size: -; CDR3: CASTPPGGFRETQYF; DNA: TGTGCCAGCACCCCCCCCGGGGGATTCAGAGAGACCCAGTACTTC